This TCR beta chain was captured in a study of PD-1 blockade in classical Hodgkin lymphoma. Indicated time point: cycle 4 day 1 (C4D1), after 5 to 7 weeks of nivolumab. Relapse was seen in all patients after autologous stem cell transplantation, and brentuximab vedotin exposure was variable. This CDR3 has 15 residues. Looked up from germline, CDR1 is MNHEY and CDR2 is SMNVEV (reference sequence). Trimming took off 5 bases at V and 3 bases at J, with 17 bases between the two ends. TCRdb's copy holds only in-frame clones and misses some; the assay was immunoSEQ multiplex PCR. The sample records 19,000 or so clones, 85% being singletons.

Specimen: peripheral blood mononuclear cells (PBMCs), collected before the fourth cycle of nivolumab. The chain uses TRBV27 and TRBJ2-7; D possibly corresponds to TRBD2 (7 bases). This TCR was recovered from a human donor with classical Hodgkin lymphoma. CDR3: CASSPSGGIVYEQYF. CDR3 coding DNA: TGTGCCAGCAGTCCTTCGGGGGGCATTGTCTACGAGCAGTACTTC.